This T cell receptor beta chain was identified during a study of T cell responses to AZD1222 COVID-19 vaccine. Overall study findings and caveats: It was only after the peak T cell response that any repertoires were sampled. At baseline, just five or six AZD1222 recipients tested seropositive. Donors were chiefly white British, with a greater number of females, and clonal diversity was perhaps underestimated.

Germline-derived CDR1 and CDR2 are MNHEY and SVGEGT. Trimming cost V 6 bases and J 1 base, with 7 bases left between them. There are 12 residues in the CDR3. Of note for this clone: Its antigen is not known.

Generated by immunoSEQ multiplex PCR, the TCRdb table keeps only in-frame clones and is missing some. Of 95,000 to 150,000 clones listed, 75% to 90% are singletons. The chain uses TRBV6-2 or TRBV6-3 and TRBJ2-7, with D unclear. The source material was peripheral blood, sampled 28 days after the second AZD1222 dose. The receptor was derived from an adult who received the AZD1222 COVID-19 vaccine. The CDR3 protein is CASSPRSYEQYF. The CDR3 DNA reads TGTGCCAGCAGCCCGCGGTCCTACGAGCAGTACTTC.